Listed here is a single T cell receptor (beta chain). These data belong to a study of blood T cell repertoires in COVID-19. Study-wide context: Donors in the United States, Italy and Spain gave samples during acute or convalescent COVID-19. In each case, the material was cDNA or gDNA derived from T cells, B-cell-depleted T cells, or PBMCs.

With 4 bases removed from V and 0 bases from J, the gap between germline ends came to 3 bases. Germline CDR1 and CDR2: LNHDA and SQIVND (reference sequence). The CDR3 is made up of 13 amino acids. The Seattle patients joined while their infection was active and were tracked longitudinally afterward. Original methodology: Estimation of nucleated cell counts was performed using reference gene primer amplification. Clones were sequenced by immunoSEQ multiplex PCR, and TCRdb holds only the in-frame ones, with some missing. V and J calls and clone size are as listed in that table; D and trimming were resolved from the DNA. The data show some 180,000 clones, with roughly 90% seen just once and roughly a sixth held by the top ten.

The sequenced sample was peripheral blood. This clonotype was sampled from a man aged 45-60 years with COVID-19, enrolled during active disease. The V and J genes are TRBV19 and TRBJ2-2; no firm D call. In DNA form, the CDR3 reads TGTGCCAGTAGTAGAGCGAACACCGGGGAGCTGTTTTTT. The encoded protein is CASSRANTGELFF.